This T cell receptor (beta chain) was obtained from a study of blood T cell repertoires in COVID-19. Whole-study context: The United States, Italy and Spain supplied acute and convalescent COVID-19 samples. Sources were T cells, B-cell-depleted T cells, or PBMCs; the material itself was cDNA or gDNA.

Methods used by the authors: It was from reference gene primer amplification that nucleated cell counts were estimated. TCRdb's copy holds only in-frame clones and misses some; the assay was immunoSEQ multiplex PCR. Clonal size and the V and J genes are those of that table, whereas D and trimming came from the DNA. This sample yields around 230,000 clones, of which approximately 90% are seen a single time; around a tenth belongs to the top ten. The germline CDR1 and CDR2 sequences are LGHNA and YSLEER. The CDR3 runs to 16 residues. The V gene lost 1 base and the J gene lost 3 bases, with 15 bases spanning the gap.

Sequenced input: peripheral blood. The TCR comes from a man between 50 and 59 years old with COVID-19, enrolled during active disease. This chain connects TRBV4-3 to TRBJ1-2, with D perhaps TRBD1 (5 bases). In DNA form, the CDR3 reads TGCGCCAGCAGCCAAGCGGCGGGGGTAGGGGACTATGGCTACACCTTC. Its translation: CASSQAAGVGDYGYTF.